The next 3 T cell receptor beta chains were all read from a single sample in a study of identical twins. From the 5' RACE reads, TCRdb called clonotypes with MiXCR, one entry per CDR3 protein. The sample has 400,000 or so distinct CDR3 sequences; about 9% are singletons. The material sequenced was naive T cells sorted from blood. The receptors shown here come from a woman aged 45 to 65 in good health.

This clonotype was picked up many times. This CDR3 reads CATSERPPNTGELFF. CDR3 bases: TGTGCCACCAGTGAAAGACCTCCGAACACCGGGGAGCTGTTTTTT. J is TRBJ2-2 and V is TRBV24-1; D is unclear. Trimming left V 4 bases short and J 0 bases short, with 8 bases between. Germline lookup yields CDR1 KGHDR and CDR2 SFDVKD. The CDR3 is 15 amino acids.

This clonotype was counted between two and nine times. The chain has TRBV27 and TRBJ2-5, with 12 positions matching TRBD2. Trimming took 6 bases from V and 5 from J; bases not matched to a gene: 13. The CDR3 covers 17 residues. CDR1 and CDR2 (germline): MNHEY, SMNVEV (reference sequence). The CDR3 loop reads CASRGGSGLAGLETQYF. The DNA of the CDR3 is TGTGCCAGCAGGGGGGGGAGTGGACTAGCGGGATTGGAGACCCAGTACTTC.

This clonotype was counted a few times. The chain recombines TRBV24-1 with TRBJ2-1; no firm D call. Germline values: CDR1 KGHDR, CDR2 SFDVKD. The CDR3 is 12 residues long. Trimming took off 2 bases at V and 15 bases at J, with 13 bases between the two ends. The DNA for the CDR3 is TGTGCCACCAGTGATTCGGACCTACCCAGGTTCTTC. This codes for CATSDSDLPRFF.